This T cell receptor (beta chain) was identified during a study of T-cell reconstitution after alpha-beta-depleted transplantation in children. Study findings and constraints: The main origin of T-cell counts and diversity one year after transplant was newly produced T cells. Recipient T cells and thymic progenitors that survived gave rise to the high TCRbeta diversity observed at day 60 in some patients. Several hundred rapidly expanded clones from non-depleted graft cells reportedly supplied alpha-beta T cells about two months post-transplant.

Preparation of the TCRbeta library used unique molecular identifiers. TCRdb redid the calling of the PCR reads with MiXCR, one entry per CDR3 protein. The sample shows approximately 650,000 distinct CDR3 sequences, less than 15% of them seen only once. Trimming pared 3 bases from V and 5 bases from J, leaving 10 bases between. Per germline, CDR1 DFQATT and CDR2 SNEGSKA (reference sequence). CDR3 length: 12 residues. Details on this clonotype: Its antigen is still unknown.

This chain links TRBV20-1 with TRBJ2-5; a weak D match, TRBD1 (5 bases). Here the sequenced sample was PBMCs, taken before TCRalphabeta/CD19-depleted stem cell transplant. This clonotype was sampled from a girl aged 2-9 years with congenital amegakaryocytic thrombocytopenia, due to receive a stem cell transplant. CDR3 DNA sequence: TGCAGTGCTAGGGCAGGGCCGGAGACCCAGTACTTC. Translated: CSARAGPETQYF.